These 17 T cell receptor beta chains came from one sample sequenced in a study of T cell responses to AZD1222 COVID-19 vaccine. TCRdb's table, derived via immunoSEQ multiplex PCR, lists solely in-frame clones and lacks some. The sample carries fewer than 150,000 clones, around 89% recorded once. Sequenced material: peripheral blood, taken 28 days after the second AZD1222 dose. Every receptor here comes from an adult who received the AZD1222 COVID-19 vaccine.

The genes are TRBV5-1 and TRBJ1-2; D unresolved. Per germline, CDR1 SGHRS and CDR2 YFSETQ. This CDR3 is built from 14 residues. Between the trimmed V and J ends, which lost 0 bases and 3 bases, there was a span of 9 bases. The CDR3 protein is CASSLGGKDYGYTF. CDR3 bases: TGCGCCAGCAGCTTGGGAGGCAAGGACTATGGCTACACCTTC.

The chain recombines TRBV28 with TRBJ2-1; no firm D call. Germline-derived CDR1 and CDR2 are MDHEN and SYDVKM. The CDR3 is 13 amino acids. The V gene lost 10 bases and the J gene lost 4 bases, with 14 bases spanning the gap. CDR3: CATGTPIYNEQFF. DNA of the CDR3: TGTGCCACCGGCACCCCCATATACAATGAGCAGTTCTTC.

The chain carries TRBV5-1 and TRBJ2-2; TRBD1 matches at 8 bases. From germline, CDR1 is SGHRS and CDR2 YFSETQ. CDR3 length: 14 residues. V lost 6 bases to trimming and J lost 4 bases; unmatched junction nucleotides: 5. The CDR3 region is CASTGTGFTGELFF. CDR3 in DNA: TGCGCCAGCACCGGGACAGGCTTCACCGGGGAGCTGTTTTTT.

The CDR3 is CASSVYDGAGRTDTQYF. CDR3 in DNA: TGTGCCAGCAGCGTATATGATGGCGCGGGTCGCACAGATACGCAGTATTTT. V and J are TRBV9 and TRBJ2-3, with D possibly matching TRBD2 (5 bases). The V end was cut by 1 base, the J end by 1 base, with 16 bases between. CDR3 size: 17 residues. Germline lookup yields CDR1 SGDLS and CDR2 YYNGEE.

V usage is TRBV10-3 and J usage is TRBJ1-1; D might be TRBD1 (5 bases). V lost 4 bases and J 7 bases, leaving 7 bases between the germline ends. CDR1 and CDR2 (germline): ENHRY, SYGVKD. This CDR3 contains 11 residues. DNA for the CDR3: TGTGCCATCAGTGGGGGGTATGAAGCTTTCTTT. Protein sequence: CAISGGYEAFF.

This rearrangement joins TRBV23-1 to TRBJ2-4; D is perhaps TRBD1 (5 bases). TRBV23-1 is recorded as an ORF, its role being uncertain. This CDR3 has 16 amino acids. V shed 3 bases and J shed 3 bases, with 15 bases lying between them. The CDR3 sequence is CASSHRGGPLKNIQYF. The CDR3 bases are TGCGCCAGCAGTCATAGGGGTGGGCCTCTCAAAAACATTCAGTACTTC.

This clone was picked up one time. The genes are TRBV7-9 and TRBJ1-5; D uncertain. This CDR3 region has 14 residues. Germline assignment: CDR1 SEHNR and CDR2 FQNEAQ (reference sequence). The V and J ends lost 1 base and 7 bases respectively, with 11 bases between them. The CDR3 DNA follows: TGTGCCAGCAGCTTAGGAATTTCCGGACAGCCCCAGCATTTT. Its translation: CASSLGISGQPQHF.

This sequence joins TRBV2 and TRBJ1-2; weak D call: TRBD1 (5 bases). The germline V gene encodes CDR1 SNHLY and CDR2 FYNNEI. This CDR3 comprises 12 residues. Trimming removed 6 bases from V and 3 bases from J, with 8 bases in between. CDR3 in DNA: TGTGCCAGCAGCTTGACAGACTATGGCTACACCTTC. This encodes CASSLTDYGYTF.

The V call is TRBV4-3, the J call TRBJ2-3; the D is unclear. The germline V gene encodes CDR1 LGHNA and CDR2 YSLEER. CDR3 length equals 15 residues. V dropped 0 bases and J dropped 0 bases, with 7 bases sitting between them. The CDR3 here is CASSQDRDSTDTQYF. The CDR3 DNA sequence: TGCGCCAGCAGCCAAGATAGGGATAGCACAGATACGCAGTATTTT.

The V and J genes are TRBV5-4 and TRBJ2-7, with TRBD2 matching over 7 bases. Germline V gene data show CDR1 as SGHNT and CDR2 as YYREEE (reference sequence). The V segment lost 4 bases and the J segment 1 base; nucleotides outside the gene matches: 5. The CDR3 is made up of 14 amino acids. The CDR3 spells CASSPSGGSYEQYF. The DNA of the CDR3 is TGTGCCAGCAGCCCCTCGGGGGGATCCTACGAGCAGTACTTC. The whole variable domain, remainder taken from reference TRBV5-4 and TRBJ2-7, is ETGVTQSPTHLIKTRGQQVTLRCSSQSGHNTVSWYQQALGQGPQFIFQYYREEENGRGNFPPRFSGLQFPNYSSELNVNALELDDSALYLCASSPSGGSYEQYFGPGTRLTVT.

In its sample, this clone was seen once. The rearrangement links TRBV15 to TRBJ1-6, with D possibly being TRBD1 (5 bases). The CDR3 spans 15 residues. CDR1 is LNHNV, CDR2 YYDKDF, per germline (reference sequence). V was trimmed by 3 bases and J by 3 bases, leaving 9 bases between them. CDR3 protein: CATSSERGYNSPLHF. The CDR3 nucleotides are TGTGCCACCAGCAGCGAGAGGGGCTATAATTCACCCCTCCACTTT. Drawing the rest from reference TRBV15 and TRBJ1-6, the complete variable domain is DAMVIQNPRYQVTQFGKPVTLSCSQTLNHNVMYWYQQKSSQAPKLLFHYYDKDFNNEADTPDNFQSRRPNTSFCFLDIRSPGLGDTAMYLCATSSERGYNSPLHFGNGTRLTVT.

V is TRBV3-1 (or the pseudogene TRBV3-2) and J is TRBJ2-1, with no clear D. CDR1 LGHDT and CDR2 YNNKEL come from the germline V gene (reference sequence). V shed 8 bases and J shed 4 bases, with 12 bases lying between them. The CDR3 spans 13 residues. The CDR3, as DNA: TGTGCCAGCGTCAAAGACGGTTACAATGAGCAGTTCTTC. Its protein product is CASVKDGYNEQFF.

The DNA for the CDR3 is TGTGCCAGCAGCCTAGGGGGGGCGACGGGGCATACGCAGTATTTT. Its protein is CASSLGGATGHTQYF. The rearrangement joins TRBV6-2 or TRBV6-3 to TRBJ2-3; the D gene is possibly TRBD2 (7 bases). The CDR3 spans 15 residues. Germline V gene data show CDR1 as MNHEY and CDR2 as SVGEGT. Trimming removed 6 bases at V and 7 bases at J, with 20 bases between.

The V call is TRBV24-1, the J call TRBJ1-2; 7 bases align to TRBD1. V lost 4 bases to trimming and J lost 4 bases; unmatched junction nucleotides: 5. The CDR3 runs to 14 residues. CDR1 and CDR2 from the germline V gene are KGHDR and SFDVKD. This CDR3 reads CATSEAGGTYGYTF. The CDR3 DNA reads as TGTGCCACCAGTGAGGCAGGGGGGACCTATGGCTACACCTTC.

The J gene is TRBJ1-4, the V gene TRBV7-8, with 7 bases fitting TRBD1. The CDR3 contains 13 residues. CDR1 and CDR2 (germline): SGHVS, FQNEAQ. V trimming: 5 bases; J trimming: 6 bases; junction bases outside the gene matches: 3. CDR3 in amino acids: CASSQTGYEKLFF. For the CDR3, the DNA is TGTGCCAGCAGCCAGACAGGGTATGAAAAACTGTTTTTT.

The chain links TRBV19 to TRBJ2-7; D remains ambiguous. Per the germline V gene, CDR1 is LNHDA and CDR2 is SQIVND (reference sequence). V lost 5 bases and J 2 bases, leaving 10 bases between the germline ends. The CDR3 extends over 13 amino acids. CDR3 protein: CASSFGGAYEQYF. CDR3 DNA: TGTGCCAGTAGTTTCGGCGGAGCCTACGAGCAGTACTTC.

In nucleotides, the CDR3 is TGTGCCAGCAGCCGCGGACCCTACGAGCAGTACTTC. Encoded protein: CASSRGPYEQYF. The chain couples TRBV7-9 to TRBJ2-7; D remains ambiguous. The germline CDR1 and CDR2 sequences are SEHNR and FQNEAQ (reference sequence). CDR3 size: 12 residues. Trimming cost V 5 bases and J 2 bases, with 7 bases left between them.